What follows are 27 T cell receptor beta chains derived from one specimen sequenced in a study of PD-L1 blockade in urothelial cancer. Some clones are missing from TCRdb's copy, which holds only in-frame ones; the method was immunoSEQ multiplex PCR. The data hold approximately 93,000 clones, with roughly 80% observed a single time. Time point given: peripheral blood 6 weeks after treatment start. The source material was PBMCs, sampled around atezolizumab (anti-PD-L1) treatment. These receptors were collected from a man between 65 and 85 years old with urothelial cancer.

The chain carries TRBV11-2 and TRBJ2-7; D is perhaps TRBD1 (6 bases). CDR3 length equals 16 residues. From germline, CDR1 is SGHAT and CDR2 FQNNGV. The V gene lost 1 base and the J gene lost 1 base, with 14 bases spanning the gap. The CDR3 is CASSLVGAAESYEQYF. The CDR3 bases are TGTGCCAGCAGCTTAGTGGGGGCGGCGGAATCCTACGAGCAGTACTTC.

This chain joins TRBV5-1 and TRBJ1-1; 7 bases align to TRBD1. CDR1 is SGHRS and CDR2 is YFSETQ in the germline V gene. After removal of 3 bases from V and 3 bases from J, the junction contained 8 bases not matched to a gene. The CDR3 is 15 residues long. The CDR3, as DNA: TGCGCCAGCAGCTCGGATGAGGGGGCCTACACTGAAGCTTTCTTT. Protein: CASSSDEGAYTEAFF.

The J gene is TRBJ2-1, the V gene TRBV19; 10 bases fit TRBD2. Trimming at V came to 2 bases and at J to 9 bases, leaving 10 bases not matched to a gene. The germline V gene encodes CDR1 LNHDA and CDR2 SQIVND (reference sequence). CDR3 size: 16 residues. This CDR3 reads CASSIRDSGGYGEQFF. CDR3 nucleotides: TGTGCCAGTAGTATAAGGGATAGCGGGGGGTATGGTGAGCAGTTCTTC.

The chain couples TRBV27 to TRBJ1-1, with D maybe TRBD1 (6 bases). V lost 6 bases and J lost 7, with 15 bases in between. The CDR3 is made up of 13 amino acids. Germline V gene data show CDR1 as MNHEY and CDR2 as SMNVEV (reference sequence). The CDR3 here is CASRPGQFYEAFF. DNA for the CDR3: TGTGCCAGCAGGCCAGGACAGTTTTATGAAGCTTTCTTT.

The chain couples TRBV11-3 to TRBJ2-2, with 9 bases that match TRBD1. This CDR3 has 16 residues. With V trimmed by 5 bases and J by 2 bases, 6 bases remained unmatched. Germline CDR1 is SGHNT and CDR2 is YENEEA. In DNA, the CDR3 is TGTGCCAGCAGCCGGACAGGGGAACTCAACACCGGGGAGCTGTTTTTT. Protein sequence: CASSRTGELNTGELFF.

V and J are TRBV10-3 and TRBJ1-1; D may be TRBD1 (6 bases). The CDR3 consists of 14 residues. Germline V gene lookup returns CDR1 ENHRY and CDR2 SYGVKD. Trimming cost V 2 bases and J 1 base, with 8 bases left between them. The CDR3 DNA reads TGTGCCATCAGTGAGGGGGGCTGGAACACTGAAGCTTTCTTT. Translated, it gives CAISEGGWNTEAFF.

The chain carries TRBV13 and TRBJ2-1; TRBD2 aligns across 8 bases. The CDR3 extends over 15 amino acids. Trimming at V came to 3 bases and at J to 4 bases, leaving 5 bases not matched to a gene. Germline V gene sequence: CDR1 PRHDT, CDR2 FYEKMQ (reference sequence). CDR3 nucleotides: TGTGCCAGCAGCTTTTCATTAGCGGGGTACAATGAGCAGTTCTTC. It is translated as CASSFSLAGYNEQFF.

This chain links TRBV6-5 with TRBJ1-5; D ambiguous. The CDR3 is 13 amino acids. V shed 4 bases and J shed 4 bases, with 8 bases lying between them. Looked up from germline, CDR1 is MNHEY and CDR2 is SVGAGI. CDR3 sequence (DNA): TGTGCCAGCAGTTCGCTAGCGAATCAGCCCCAGCATTTT. Its protein is CASSSLANQPQHF.

The rearrangement joins TRBV5-5 to TRBJ1-1; D may be TRBD1 (5 bases). The CDR3 has 14 amino acids. CDR1 is SGHKS and CDR2 is YYEKEE in the germline V gene (reference sequence). V lost 2 bases to trimming and J lost 6 bases, with 14 bases between them. CDR3 sequence: CASSLLLGAPEAFF. The CDR3 nucleotides read TGTGCCAGCAGCTTATTGCTTGGGGCCCCTGAAGCTTTCTTT.

As DNA, the CDR3 is TGCAGCGGGGCACCGACAGGGCCAGAGACCCAGTACTTC. This encodes CSGAPTGPETQYF. This chain uses TRBV29-1 with TRBJ2-5, with 7 bases that match TRBD1. Per the germline V gene, CDR1 is SQVTM and CDR2 is ANQGSEA. The CDR3 sequence is 13 residues long. J lost 4 bases, V lost 7 bases, and 9 bases had no gene match.

V usage is TRBV6-1 and J usage is TRBJ1-2, with 8 nucleotides matching TRBD1. V shed 8 bases and J 1 base; nucleotides not matched to a gene: 3. CDR1 and CDR2 from the germline V gene are MNHNS and SASEGT. The CDR3 loop spans 13 amino acids. The CDR3: CASSGQVNYGYTF. For the CDR3, the DNA is TGTGCCAGCTCGGGACAGGTTAACTATGGCTACACCTTC.

The chain recombines TRBV5-1 with TRBJ2-5, with a possible D match to TRBD2 (7 bases). V lost 0 bases, J lost 5 bases, and 17 bases lay in between. Germline CDR1 and CDR2: SGHRS and YFSETQ. CDR3 length: 16 residues. The CDR3: CASSLAPGGGAETQYF. The CDR3 DNA is TGCGCCAGCAGCTTGGCCCCTGGAGGGGGGGCGGAGACCCAGTACTTC.

The V and J genes are TRBV19 and TRBJ2-7; 12 bases fit TRBD2. The CDR3 is made up of 16 amino acids. V trimming: 4 bases; J trimming: 2 bases; junction bases outside the gene matches: 6. Germline CDR1 LNHDA, CDR2 SQIVND (reference sequence). CDR3 residues: CASSTPSGRAPYEQYF. The DNA of the CDR3 is TGTGCCAGTAGTACCCCTAGCGGGAGGGCACCCTACGAGCAGTACTTC.

V is TRBV4-2 and J is TRBJ2-7, with 8 positions matching TRBD1. The V gene end was trimmed by 4 bases and the J gene end by 3 bases; junction bases not matched to a gene: 11. Germline CDR1 is LGHNA and CDR2 is YNFKEQ. The CDR3 covers 16 residues. CDR3 in amino acids: CASSPLRWTGSYEQYF. In nucleotides, the CDR3 is TGTGCCAGCAGCCCGCTCCGTTGGACAGGGAGCTACGAGCAGTACTTC.

V and J are TRBV7-9 and TRBJ1-2; D is uncertain. This CDR3 contains 12 residues. Trimming took off 1 base at V and 8 bases at J, with 8 bases between the two ends. Germline-derived CDR1 and CDR2 are SEHNR and FQNEAQ (reference sequence). The CDR3 spells CASSLEEEGYTF. CDR3 DNA: TGTGCCAGCAGCTTAGAGGAGGAAGGCTACACCTTC.

This sequence joins TRBV2 and TRBJ1-5; D is unclear. This CDR3 spans 13 amino acids. V lost 3 bases and J lost 8, with 11 bases in between. Germline V gene data show CDR1 as SNHLY and CDR2 as FYNNEI. Written as DNA, the CDR3 is TGTGCCAGCAGTGAGACCTGGGCAAAGCCCCAGCATTTT. It yields the protein CASSETWAKPQHF.

CDR3 bases: TGTGCCAGCAGCGATAAGATGGGACAGGGGGAAGAGACCCAGTACTTC. Translated, it gives CASSDKMGQGEETQYF. The chain links TRBV11-3 to TRBJ2-5; TRBD1 agrees at 11 bases. Looked up from germline, CDR1 is SGHNT and CDR2 is YENEEA. Unmatched junction bases numbered 8, after V lost 5 bases and J lost 3 bases. There are 16 residues in the CDR3.

The CDR3 region is CASSGRDRGTDTQYF. CDR3 bases: TGTGCCAGCAGCGGACGTGATCGAGGGACAGATACGCAGTATTTT. The rearrangement links TRBV2 to TRBJ2-3, with TRBD2 as a possible D gene (5 bases). The ends were cut back, 6 bases at V and 3 bases at J, with 16 bases in the middle. This CDR3 is built from 15 residues. Germline CDR1 is SNHLY and CDR2 is FYNNEI. Full variable domain (missing parts from reference TRBV2 and TRBJ2-3): EPEVTQTPSHQVTQMGQEVILRCVPISNHLYFYWYRQILGQKVEFLVSFYNNEISEKSEIFDDQFSVERPDGSNFTLKIRSTKLEDSAMYFCASSGRDRGTDTQYFGPGTRLTVL.

This chain uses TRBV10-3 with TRBJ2-2; 8 bases are shared with TRBD2. The V gene end was trimmed by 2 bases and the J gene end by 5 bases; junction bases not matched to a gene: 4. Per the germline V gene, CDR1 is ENHRY and CDR2 is SYGVKD. This CDR3 has 15 residues. CDR3 protein: CAISEREGRTGELFF. The CDR3 region has the DNA TGTGCCATCAGTGAGCGGGAGGGAAGGACCGGGGAGCTGTTTTTT.

This rearrangement joins TRBV19 to TRBJ1-5; TRBD1 is a possible D gene (5 bases). V was trimmed by 9 bases and J by 0 bases, leaving 21 bases between them. Germline values: CDR1 LNHDA, CDR2 SQIVND (reference sequence). This CDR3 is 17 amino acids long. CDR3 protein: CASCDSGGVYSNQPQHF. The CDR3 nucleotides are TGTGCCAGCTGCGATTCGGGGGGGGTATATAGCAATCAGCCCCAGCATTTT.

The chain joins TRBV27 to TRBJ1-2, with unresolved D. V was pared by 3 bases and J by 2 bases, with 7 bases between. The CDR3 contains 13 residues. Looked up from germline, CDR1 is MNHEY and CDR2 is SMNVEV (reference sequence). Written as DNA, the CDR3 is TGTGCCAGCAGTTTGTCCGGGAACTATGGCTACACCTTC. Amino acids: CASSLSGNYGYTF.

The chain joins TRBV7-2 to TRBJ2-5; 10 positions agree with TRBD2. Germline CDR1 and CDR2: SGHTA and FQGNSA. The CDR3 spans 16 residues. V dropped 3 bases and J dropped 4; count of bases not matched to a gene: 8. The CDR3 region is CASSLGAGGRGETQYF. The CDR3 nucleotides are TGTGCCAGCAGCTTGGGAGCGGGAGGGAGGGGAGAGACCCAGTACTTC.

The rearrangement joins TRBV27 to TRBJ2-3; D unclear. V was pared by 7 bases and J by 1 base, with 15 bases between. The germline V gene encodes CDR1 MNHEY and CDR2 SMNVEV (reference sequence). This CDR3 has 15 residues. The CDR3 bases are TGTGCCAGCACCACTCGAAGGCAGGGCACAGATACGCAGTATTTT. This codes for CASTTRRQGTDTQYF.

The V and J genes are TRBV5-1 and TRBJ2-2; D is perhaps TRBD2 (5 bases). The CDR3 has 11 residues. The ends were cut back, 9 bases at V and 7 bases at J, with 10 bases in the middle. The V gene's germline CDR1 is SGHRS and CDR2 YFSETQ. CDR3: CATRDVGELFF. In DNA form, the CDR3 reads TGCGCCACCCGGGATGTCGGGGAGCTGTTTTTT.

DNA for the CDR3: TGCGCCAGCAGCTTGAGCGGTGAGTACAGGGCTGAAGCTTTCTTT. It yields the protein CASSLSGEYRAEAFF. V usage is TRBV5-1 and J usage is TRBJ1-1; D might be TRBD1 (6 bases). Trimming left V 1 base short and J 6 bases short, with 16 bases between. The CDR3 is 15 amino acids. Germline CDR1 SGHRS, CDR2 YFSETQ. Together with reference TRBV5-1 and TRBJ1-1, the CDR3 gives the full variable domain: KAGVTQTPRYLIKTRGQQVTLSCSPISGHRSVSWYQQTPGQGLQFLFEYFSETQRNKGNFPGRFSGRQFSNSRSEMNVSTLELGDSALYLCASSLSGEYRAEAFFGQGTRLTVV.

In its sample, this clone was seen a few times. The chain employs TRBV7-3 and TRBJ2-3; 12 nucleotides line up with TRBD2. Germline trimming cut 5 bases from V and 5 bases from J; bases unmatched to any gene: 11. Looked up from germline, CDR1 is SGHTA and CDR2 is FQGTGA. The CDR3 length is 17 residues. In nucleotides, the CDR3 is TGTGCCAGCAGCCGTCCGACTAGCGGGAGTGGCGGAGATACGCAGTATTTT. This codes for CASSRPTSGSGGDTQYF.

The CDR3 DNA follows: TGTGCCAGCAGGATAGCGGGCTCCTCCTACAATGAGCAGTTCTTC. Translating gives CASRIAGSSYNEQFF. This chain joins TRBV6-6 and TRBJ2-1; 7 nucleotides line up with TRBD2. This CDR3 region has 15 residues. Trimming removed 6 bases from V and 0 bases from J; junction bases left unmatched: 5. CDR1 and CDR2 from the germline V gene are MNHNY and SVGAGI (reference sequence).